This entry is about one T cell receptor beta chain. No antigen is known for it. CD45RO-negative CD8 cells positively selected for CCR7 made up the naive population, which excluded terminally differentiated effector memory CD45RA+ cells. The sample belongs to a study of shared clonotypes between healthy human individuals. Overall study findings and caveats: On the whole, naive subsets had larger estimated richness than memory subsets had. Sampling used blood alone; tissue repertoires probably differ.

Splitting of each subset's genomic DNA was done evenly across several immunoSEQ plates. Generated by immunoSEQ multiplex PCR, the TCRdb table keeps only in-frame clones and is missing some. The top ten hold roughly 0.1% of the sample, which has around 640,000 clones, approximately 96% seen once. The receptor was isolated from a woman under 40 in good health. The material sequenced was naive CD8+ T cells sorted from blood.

The CDR3 here is CASSQVGAGGETQYF. CDR3 bases: TGTGCCAGCAGCCAAGTGGGCGCTGGTGGAGAGACCCAGTACTTC. The chain carries TRBV4-2 and TRBJ2-5, with D hard to call. The CDR3 contains 15 residues. The germline V gene encodes CDR1 LGHNA and CDR2 YNFKEQ. Between the trimmed V and J ends, which lost 1 base and 4 bases, there was a span of 13 bases.